One sample yielded the 32 T cell receptor beta chains listed below, sequenced in a study of cytomegalovirus exposure and HLA in healthy donors. Using immunoSEQ multiplex PCR, the repertoire was profiled, and TCRdb retains in-frame clones only, with some absent. The data contain almost 75,000 clones, about 82% of them seen just once; the ten biggest clones take up about 3%. The sample comprised PBMCs. These receptors were collected from a man younger than 45 in good health and CMV-seronegative.

In DNA, the CDR3 is TGTGCCAGCAGCTTAAAGCGGTCAGGAACTAATTCACCCCTCCACTTT. Encoded protein: CASSLKRSGTNSPLHF. This sequence joins TRBV11-2 and TRBJ1-6; the D is unclear. The germline V gene encodes CDR1 SGHAT and CDR2 FQNNGV. Trimming took off 2 bases at V and 6 bases at J, with 14 bases between the two ends. The CDR3 spans 16 residues. The entire variable domain, with the rest obtained from reference TRBV11-2 and TRBJ1-6, is as follows: EAGVAQSPRYKIIEKRQSVAFWCNPISGHATLYWYQQILGQGPKLLIQFQNNGVVDDSQLPKDRFSAERLKGVDSTLKIQPAKLEDSAVYLCASSLKRSGTNSPLHFGNGTRLTVT.

This sequence joins TRBV5-6 and TRBJ1-2, with a weak D call TRBD1 (5 bases). V dropped 2 bases and J dropped 8 bases, with 19 bases sitting between them. Germline values: CDR1 SGHDT, CDR2 YYEEEE. This CDR3 is built from 15 residues. The CDR3 spells CASSFRRDSLLGYTF. In nucleotides, the CDR3 is TGTGCCAGCAGCTTCCGTCGGGACTCCTTGTTGGGCTACACCTTC.

This chain uses TRBV5-1 with TRBJ1-1; 7 bases fit TRBD1. Trimming removed 7 bases from V and 0 bases from J; junction bases left unmatched: 9. This CDR3 has 15 amino acids. Germline V CDR1 and CDR2: SGHRS, YFSETQ. CDR3 protein: CASHRQGDMNTEAFF. As DNA, the CDR3 is TGCGCCAGCCATAGACAGGGAGACATGAACACTGAAGCTTTCTTT.

The genes are TRBV6-1 and TRBJ1-3; a weak D match, TRBD1 (6 bases). With 1 base removed from V and 0 bases from J, the gap between germline ends came to 10 bases. Germline V gene sequence: CDR1 MNHNS, CDR2 SASEGT. The CDR3 is 16 residues long. The CDR3 DNA reads as TGTGCCAGCAGTGAAGGCGGGGGCAGCTCTGGAAACACCATATATTTT. Its protein is CASSEGGGSSGNTIYF.

This sequence joins TRBV28 and TRBJ1-2; 7 bases line up with TRBD1. V was pared by 1 base and J by 2 bases, with 7 bases of the junction left unmatched. In germline, CDR1 is MDHEN, CDR2 SYDVKM. The CDR3 runs to 16 residues. CDR3 protein: CASSLFRTGDNYGYTF. CDR3 nucleotide sequence: TGTGCCAGCAGTTTATTCAGGACAGGAGACAACTATGGCTACACCTTC.

V usage is TRBV14 and J usage is TRBJ2-2; perhaps TRBD1 as D (5 bases). The germline gives CDR1 SGHDN, CDR2 FVKESK. The CDR3 totals 21 residues. Trimming took off 2 bases at V and 7 bases at J, with 32 bases between the two ends. The CDR3 spells CASSQLSPGYYLPVSNGELFF. The DNA of the CDR3 is TGTGCCAGCAGCCAATTATCCCCAGGGTATTATTTACCCGTATCAAACGGGGAGCTGTTTTTT.

V is TRBV6-5 and J is TRBJ1-5; D is unresolved. Germline loops: CDR1 MNHEY, CDR2 SVGAGI. The CDR3 is made up of 16 amino acids. V was shortened by 0 bases and J by 1 base, with 10 bases between the two germline ends. This chain's CDR3 is CASSYSGLSSNQPQHF. The CDR3 bases are TGTGCCAGCAGTTACTCGGGCCTGAGCAGCAATCAGCCCCAGCATTTT.

CDR3: CASSQQGPTDTQYF. DNA of the CDR3: TGTGCCAGCAGTCAACAGGGACCCACAGATACGCAGTATTTT. The gene calls are TRBV6-5 and TRBJ2-3, with D possibly TRBD1 on 6 matching bases. The germline V gene encodes CDR1 MNHEY and CDR2 SVGAGI. V shed 5 bases and J shed 2 bases, with 11 bases lying between them. The CDR3 runs 14 residues.

This sequence joins TRBV7-9 and TRBJ1-2, with D maybe TRBD1 (5 bases). This CDR3 spans 14 amino acids. CDR1 is SEHNR, CDR2 FQNEAQ, per germline (reference sequence). Trimming took 7 bases from V and 4 from J, leaving 16 bases between them. In DNA form, the CDR3 reads TGTGCCAGCACCCAGGGAGGGTATTCCTATGGCTACACCTTC. Translation gives CASTQGGYSYGYTF.

The V and J genes are TRBV11-2 and TRBJ2-3; the match to TRBD2 covers 11 bases. CDR3 length: 16 amino acids. Per the germline V gene, CDR1 is SGHAT and CDR2 is FQNNGV. V gave up 5 bases and J gave up 5 bases; unmatched junction bases: 9. This CDR3 reads CASSPLAGGPRDTQYF. The CDR3 DNA reads as TGTGCCAGCAGCCCTTTAGCGGGGGGGCCTAGAGATACGCAGTATTTT.

This clone was detected only once. The J gene is TRBJ2-1, the V gene TRBV29-1; TRBD2 agrees at 12 bases. This CDR3 is built from 14 residues. V shed 5 bases, J shed 5 bases, and the junction held 4 bases outside the gene matches. CDR1 is SQVTM and CDR2 is ANQGSEA in the germline V gene. The CDR3 reads CSVYGLAGNNEQFF. The DNA for the CDR3 is TGCAGCGTTTATGGACTAGCGGGGAACAATGAGCAGTTCTTC.

This clone has just one count. The chain joins TRBV10-3 to TRBJ1-5, with D perhaps TRBD1 (5 bases). Germline lookup yields CDR1 ENHRY and CDR2 SYGVKD. Trimming took off 9 bases at V and 0 bases at J, with 15 bases between the two ends. The CDR3 length is 15 residues. CDR3 DNA sequence: TGTGCCATATCGGCGGGACGGGATAGCAATCAGCCCCAGCATTTT. Translation: CAISAGRDSNQPQHF.

The chain employs TRBV6-1 and TRBJ1-5; D gene unclear. Trimming shortened V by 3 bases and J by 11 bases, and 8 bases separated the two germline ends. From germline, CDR1 is MNHNS and CDR2 SASEGT. This CDR3 has 11 amino acids. The CDR3 DNA is TGTGCCAGCAGTGAGTTATCGGCCCAGCATTTT. Protein product: CASSELSAQHF.

This clone was picked up a small number of times. The chain uses TRBV2 and TRBJ2-6; D possibly corresponds to TRBD2 (7 bases). The germline CDR1 and CDR2 sequences are SNHLY and FYNNEI. V dropped 3 bases and J dropped 2 bases, with 17 bases sitting between them. There are 18 residues in the CDR3. CDR3 nucleotide sequence: TGTGCCAGCAGTGACGGCGGGGGCCTGCTAGCTGGGGCCAACGTCCTGACTTTC. It is translated as CASSDGGGLLAGANVLTF.

This chain connects TRBV7-9 to TRBJ1-6, with 7 bases identical to TRBD1. With 4 bases clipped from V and 6 bases from J, the junction kept 12 bases outside the gene matches. The V gene's germline CDR1 is SEHNR and CDR2 FQNEAQ (reference sequence). The CDR3 length is 17 residues. CDR3 amino acids: CASSSDRVAGRNSPLHF. The CDR3 coding sequence is TGTGCCAGCAGCTCAGACAGGGTTGCCGGTCGTAATTCACCCCTCCACTTT.

The chain joins TRBV28 to TRBJ1-2; D unresolved. The CDR3 extends over 16 amino acids. V dropped 6 bases and J dropped 4 bases, with 21 bases sitting between them. The germline CDR1 and CDR2 sequences are MDHEN and SYDVKM. The CDR3 reads CASSPTKGGQSYGYTF. In nucleotides, the CDR3 is TGTGCCAGCAGCCCCACAAAAGGCGGGCAGTCCTATGGCTACACCTTC.

This chain joins TRBV28 and TRBJ1-5; 7 bases line up with TRBD1. After removal of 6 bases from V and 1 base from J, the junction contained 15 bases not matched to a gene. This CDR3 spans 18 amino acids. CDR1 is MDHEN and CDR2 is SYDVKM in the germline V gene. CDR3 coding DNA: TGTGCCAGCAGGCACAAGGGGGCCTGGGGCGCGAGCAATCAGCCCCAGCATTTT. Protein product: CASRHKGAWGASNQPQHF.

This chain uses TRBV30 with TRBJ2-3, with no clear D. V was clipped by 0 bases and J by 4 bases, with 11 bases between them. Germline V gives CDR1 GTSNPN, CDR2 SVGIG (reference sequence). The CDR3 runs 14 residues. The CDR3 DNA reads TGTGCCTGGAGTGTAGGCGTGGGCCCAGATACGCAGTATTTT. It translates to CAWSVGVGPDTQYF.

The rearrangement joins TRBV5-1 to TRBJ1-4, with 11 bases matching TRBD1. The V gene's germline CDR1 is SGHRS and CDR2 YFSETQ. CDR3 length equals 15 residues. V dropped 4 bases and J dropped 8; count of bases not matched to a gene: 7. The CDR3 here is CASSNQGQGGEKLFF. For the CDR3, the DNA is TGCGCCAGCAGCAACCAGGGACAGGGGGGGGAAAAACTGTTTTTT. Using reference TRBV5-1 and TRBJ1-4 for the parts outside the CDR3, the full variable domain is KAGVTQTPRYLIKTRGQQVTLSCSPISGHRSVSWYQQTPGQGLQFLFEYFSETQRNKGNFPGRFSGRQFSNSRSEMNVSTLELGDSALYLCASSNQGQGGEKLFFGSGTQLSVL.

This clone has a single count. The chain joins TRBV7-2 to TRBJ1-4, with TRBD1 matching 11 bases. Germline CDR1 reads SGHTA; CDR2 reads FQGNSA. The J segment lost 5 bases and the V segment lost 5 bases, leaving 4 bases of the junction unmatched. The CDR3 is 15 residues long. The CDR3 sequence is CASSTRTGGNEKLFF. CDR3 nucleotides: TGTGCCAGCAGCACTCGGACAGGGGGCAATGAAAAACTGTTTTTT.

The chain uses TRBV2 and TRBJ2-5; the D gene is possibly TRBD1 (5 bases). Trimming took off 3 bases at V and 5 bases at J, with 10 bases between the two ends. This CDR3 comprises 13 residues. Per the germline V gene, CDR1 is SNHLY and CDR2 is FYNNEI. CDR3 DNA sequence: TGTGCCAGCAGTGAGAGACAGTCCGAGACCCAGTACTTC. It specifies CASSERQSETQYF.

The chain links TRBV29-1 to TRBJ2-5; 13 positions agree with TRBD2. Trimming removed 6 bases from V and 5 bases from J; junction bases left unmatched: 6. The CDR3 spans 14 residues. Germline CDR1 and CDR2: SQVTM and ANQGSEA. The DNA for the CDR3 is TGCAGCGTCGGACTAGCGGGAGAGGGGGAGACCCAGTACTTC. This sequence encodes CSVGLAGEGETQYF.

The rearrangement links TRBV27 to TRBJ2-7; 7 bases are a match to TRBD2. In germline, CDR1 is MNHEY, CDR2 SMNVEV (reference sequence). The CDR3 contains 13 residues. V lost 4 bases and J lost 6; bases outside the gene matches: 6. DNA of the CDR3: TGTGCCAGCAGTTCCGACGGGGAGGGCGAGCAGTACTTC. Protein sequence: CASSSDGEGEQYF.

The chain carries TRBV6-5 and TRBJ2-2, with 12 bases identical to TRBD2. V lost 5 bases and J lost 6; bases outside the gene matches: 1. CDR3 size: 14 residues. CDR1 and CDR2 (germline): MNHEY, SVGAGI. CDR3 nucleotide sequence: TGTGCCAGCAGTCCTAGCGGGAGGGCCGGGGAGCTGTTTTTT. Translated: CASSPSGRAGELFF.

This chain links TRBV30 with TRBJ1-2, with D maybe TRBD1 (6 bases). The V gene's germline CDR1 is GTSNPN and CDR2 SVGIG (reference sequence). The CDR3 consists of 13 residues. V gave up 2 bases and J gave up 3 bases, with 10 bases separating them. This chain's CDR3 is CAWSPTGYYGYTF. CDR3 DNA: TGTGCCTGGAGTCCAACAGGGTACTATGGCTACACCTTC.

This clone was recorded only once. This chain connects TRBV28 to TRBJ1-2; 9 positions agree with TRBD1. V lost 2 bases, J lost 4 bases, and 8 bases stayed unmatched. CDR1 and CDR2 (germline): MDHEN, SYDVKM. The CDR3 loop spans 16 amino acids. CDR3 loop: CASSLEDRGLGYGYTF. CDR3 in DNA: TGTGCCAGCAGTTTAGAGGACAGGGGACTAGGCTATGGCTACACCTTC.

The V call is TRBV11-3, the J call TRBJ1-1; the match to TRBD1 covers 7 bases. Germline V gene lookup returns CDR1 SGHNT and CDR2 YENEEA. CDR3 length: 12 amino acids. The trim removed 11 bases at V and 5 bases at J, leaving 8 bases unmatched. Written as DNA, the CDR3 is TGTGCCGTCACCAAACAGGGGACTGAAGCTTTCTTT. Translation gives CAVTKQGTEAFF.

This clone was seen a handful of times. This chain links TRBV5-5 with TRBJ2-2, with a possible D match to TRBD1 (6 bases). The germline V and J ends were trimmed by 4 bases and 2 bases, with 12 bases remaining between them. The CDR3 consists of 15 residues. CDR1 is SGHKS and CDR2 is YYEKEE in the germline V gene (reference sequence). The CDR3 protein is CASSPGTPNTGELFF. CDR3 sequence (DNA): TGTGCCAGCAGCCCCGGGACACCTAACACCGGGGAGCTGTTTTTT.

The chain employs TRBV4-1 and TRBJ2-3, with 9 bases identical to TRBD1. This CDR3 has 16 amino acids. In germline, CDR1 is MGHRA, CDR2 YSYEKL. V gave up 3 bases and J gave up 6 bases; unmatched junction bases: 10. The CDR3 DNA reads as TGCGCCAGCAGCCACTACCGGGACAGGGAGATCGATACGCAGTATTTT. This sequence encodes CASSHYRDREIDTQYF.

V gene TRBV18 combines with J gene TRBJ2-7, with 10 bases aligning to TRBD1. Per germline, CDR1 KGHSH and CDR2 LQKENI. V shed 3 bases, J shed 3 bases, and the junction held 5 bases outside the gene matches. The CDR3 covers 15 residues. The CDR3 DNA sequence: TGTGCCAGCTCACCGTCCCGGGACAGGGGCTACGAGCAGTACTTC. It is translated as CASSPSRDRGYEQYF.

The chain combines TRBV28 with TRBJ1-5; D unclear. The CDR3 is 14 amino acids. The germline gives CDR1 MDHEN, CDR2 SYDVKM. Trimming stripped 4 bases from V and 3 bases from J, with 10 bases between. Here the CDR3 DNA reads TGTGCCAGCAGTTCCGGTGCGTACAATCAGCCCCAGCATTTT. Protein: CASSSGAYNQPQHF. The variable domain in full, with the rest retrieved from reference TRBV28 and TRBJ1-5, is DVKVTQSSRYLVKRTGEKVFLECVQDMDHENMFWYRQDPGLGLRLIYFSYDVKMKEKGDIPEGYSVSREKKERFSLILESASTNQTSMYLCASSSGAYNQPQHFGDGTRLSIL.

This clone appeared once. This chain joins TRBV6-1 and TRBJ2-5; a possible D gene is TRBD2 (5 bases). Germline V gives CDR1 MNHNS, CDR2 SASEGT. This CDR3 is 15 amino acids long. Trimming stripped 2 bases from V and 2 bases from J, with 12 bases between. The DNA of the CDR3 is TGTGCCAGCAGTGAAAGCGGCGGGTCTCAAGAGACCCAGTACTTC. Translated, it gives CASSESGGSQETQYF.